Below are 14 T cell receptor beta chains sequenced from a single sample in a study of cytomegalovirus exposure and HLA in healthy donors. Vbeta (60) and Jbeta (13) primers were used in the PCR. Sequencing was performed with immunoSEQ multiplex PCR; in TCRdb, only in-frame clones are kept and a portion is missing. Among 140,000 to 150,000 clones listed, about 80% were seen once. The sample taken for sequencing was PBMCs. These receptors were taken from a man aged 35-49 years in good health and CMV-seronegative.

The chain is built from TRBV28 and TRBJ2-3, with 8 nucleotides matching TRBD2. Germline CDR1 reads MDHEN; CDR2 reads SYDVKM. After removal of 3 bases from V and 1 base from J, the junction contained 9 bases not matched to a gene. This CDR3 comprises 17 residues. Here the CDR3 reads CASSFLAAGAGTDTQYF. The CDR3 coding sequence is TGTGCCAGCAGTTTTCTCGCAGCGGGGGCCGGCACAGATACGCAGTATTTT.

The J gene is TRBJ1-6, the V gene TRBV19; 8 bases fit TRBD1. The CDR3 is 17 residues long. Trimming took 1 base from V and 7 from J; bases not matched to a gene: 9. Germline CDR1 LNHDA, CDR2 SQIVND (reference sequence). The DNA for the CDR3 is TGTGCCAGTAGTATAGCGGACAGGGTAGCGCGGAATTCACCCCTCCACTTT. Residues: CASSIADRVARNSPLHF. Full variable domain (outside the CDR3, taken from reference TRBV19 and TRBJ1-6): DGGITQSPKYLFRKEGQNVTLSCEQNLNHDAMYWYRQDPGQGLRLIYYSQIVNDFQKGDIAEGYSVSREKKESFPLTVTSAQKNPTAFYLCASSIADRVARNSPLHFGNGTRLTVT.

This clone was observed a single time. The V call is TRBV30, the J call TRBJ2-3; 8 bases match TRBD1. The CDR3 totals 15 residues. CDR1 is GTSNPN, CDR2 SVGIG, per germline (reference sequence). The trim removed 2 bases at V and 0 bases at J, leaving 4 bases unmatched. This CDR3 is CAWSTGDRSTDTQYF. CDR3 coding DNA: TGTGCCTGGAGTACTGGGGACAGGAGCACAGATACGCAGTATTTT.

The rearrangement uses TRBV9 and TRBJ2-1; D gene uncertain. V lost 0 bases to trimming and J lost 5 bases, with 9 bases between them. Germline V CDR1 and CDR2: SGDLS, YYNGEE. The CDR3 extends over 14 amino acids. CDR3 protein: CASSVELFNNEQFF. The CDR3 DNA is TGTGCCAGCAGCGTAGAACTATTCAACAATGAGCAGTTCTTC.

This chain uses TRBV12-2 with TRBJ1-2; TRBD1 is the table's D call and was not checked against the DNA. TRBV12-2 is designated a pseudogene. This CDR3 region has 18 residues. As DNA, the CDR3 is TGTGCAAGTCGCTTAGGGCCCTACGGACAGGACAAATTCTATGGCTACACCTTC. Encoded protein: CASRLGPYGQDKFYGYTF.

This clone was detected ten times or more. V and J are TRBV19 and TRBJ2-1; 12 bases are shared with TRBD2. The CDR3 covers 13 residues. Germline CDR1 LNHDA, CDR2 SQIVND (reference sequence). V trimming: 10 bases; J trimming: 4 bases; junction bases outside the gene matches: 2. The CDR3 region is CATGLAGYNEQFF. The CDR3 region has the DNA TGTGCCACCGGACTAGCGGGATACAATGAGCAGTTCTTC. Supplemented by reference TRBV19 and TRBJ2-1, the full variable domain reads DGGITQSPKYLFRKEGQNVTLSCEQNLNHDAMYWYRQDPGQGLRLIYYSQIVNDFQKGDIAEGYSVSREKKESFPLTVTSAQKNPTAFYLCATGLAGYNEQFFGPGTRLTVL.

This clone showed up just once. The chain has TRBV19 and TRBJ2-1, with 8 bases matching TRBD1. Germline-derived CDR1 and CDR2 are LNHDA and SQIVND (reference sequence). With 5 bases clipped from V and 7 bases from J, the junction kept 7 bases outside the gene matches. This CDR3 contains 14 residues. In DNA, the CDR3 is TGTGCCAGTAGTGCTGCGACAGGGGCGAATGAGCAGTTCTTC. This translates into CASSAATGANEQFF.

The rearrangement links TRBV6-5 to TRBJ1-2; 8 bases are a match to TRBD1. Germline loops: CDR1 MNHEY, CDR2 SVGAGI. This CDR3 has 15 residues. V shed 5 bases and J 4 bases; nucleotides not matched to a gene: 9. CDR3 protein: CASSDFGQGTYGYTF. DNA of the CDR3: TGTGCCAGCAGTGACTTTGGACAGGGAACCTATGGCTACACCTTC.

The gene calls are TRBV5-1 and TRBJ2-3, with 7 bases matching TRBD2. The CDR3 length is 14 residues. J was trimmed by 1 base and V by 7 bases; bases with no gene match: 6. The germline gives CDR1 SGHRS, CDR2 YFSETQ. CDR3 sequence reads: CASSSGGGTDTQYF. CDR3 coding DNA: TGCGCCAGCTCCTCGGGGGGAGGCACAGATACGCAGTATTTT.

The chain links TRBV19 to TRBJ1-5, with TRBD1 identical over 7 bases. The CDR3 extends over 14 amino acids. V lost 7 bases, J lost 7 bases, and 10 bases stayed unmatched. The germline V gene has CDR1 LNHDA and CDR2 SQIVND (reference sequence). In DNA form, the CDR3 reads TGTGCCAGTACTCCCGAGGGGGCCCGGCAGCCCCAGCATTTT. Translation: CASTPEGARQPQHF.

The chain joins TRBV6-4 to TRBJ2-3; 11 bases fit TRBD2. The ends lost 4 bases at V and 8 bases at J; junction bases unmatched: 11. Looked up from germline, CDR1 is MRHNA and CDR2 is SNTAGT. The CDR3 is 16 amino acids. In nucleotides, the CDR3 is TGTGCCAGCAGTGCGCAGACTAGCGGGGCCTTGGGTACGCAGTATTTT. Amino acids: CASSAQTSGALGTQYF.

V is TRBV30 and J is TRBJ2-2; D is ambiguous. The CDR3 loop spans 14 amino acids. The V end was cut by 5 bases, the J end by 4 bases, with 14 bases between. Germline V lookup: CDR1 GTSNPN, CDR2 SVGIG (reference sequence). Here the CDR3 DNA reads TGTGCCTGGCGTCATTTCCGCGGCACCGGGGAGCTGTTTTTT. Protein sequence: CAWRHFRGTGELFF.

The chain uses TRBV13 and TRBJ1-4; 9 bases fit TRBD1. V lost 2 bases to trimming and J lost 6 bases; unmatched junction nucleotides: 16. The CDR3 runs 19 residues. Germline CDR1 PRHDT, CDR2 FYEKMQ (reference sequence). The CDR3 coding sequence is TGTGCCAGCAGCTTATCCCTACAGGGGGCCTACAACAGATATGAAAAACTGTTTTTT. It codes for CASSLSLQGAYNRYEKLFF.

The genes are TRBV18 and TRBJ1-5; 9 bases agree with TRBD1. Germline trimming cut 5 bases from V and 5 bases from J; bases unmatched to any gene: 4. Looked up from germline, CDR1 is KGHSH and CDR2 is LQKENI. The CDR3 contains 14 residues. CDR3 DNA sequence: TGTGCCAGCTCAGAGCGGACAGGGGATCAGCCCCAGCATTTT. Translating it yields CASSERTGDQPQHF.